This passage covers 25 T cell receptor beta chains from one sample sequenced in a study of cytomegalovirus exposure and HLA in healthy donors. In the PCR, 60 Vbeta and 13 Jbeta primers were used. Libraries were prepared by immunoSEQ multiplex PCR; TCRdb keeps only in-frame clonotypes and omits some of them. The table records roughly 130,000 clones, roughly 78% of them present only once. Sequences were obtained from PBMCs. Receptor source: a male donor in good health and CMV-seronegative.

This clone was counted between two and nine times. The CDR3 sequence is CASSRDRGPSYTF. For the CDR3, the DNA is TGTGCCAGCAGTAGAGACAGGGGGCCTAGCTACACCTTC. This chain links TRBV6-1 with TRBJ1-2; 10 bases agree with TRBD1. Germline V gene sequence: CDR1 MNHNS, CDR2 SASEGT. V gave up 5 bases and J gave up 9 bases; unmatched junction bases: 6. This CDR3 is built from 13 residues.

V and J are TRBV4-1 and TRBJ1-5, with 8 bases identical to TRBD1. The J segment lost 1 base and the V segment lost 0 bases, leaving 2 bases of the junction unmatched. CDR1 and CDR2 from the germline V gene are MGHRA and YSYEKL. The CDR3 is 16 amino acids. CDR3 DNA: TGCGCCAGCAGCCAAGACCAGGGGGCGAGCAATCAGCCCCAGCATTTT. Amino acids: CASSQDQGASNQPQHF.

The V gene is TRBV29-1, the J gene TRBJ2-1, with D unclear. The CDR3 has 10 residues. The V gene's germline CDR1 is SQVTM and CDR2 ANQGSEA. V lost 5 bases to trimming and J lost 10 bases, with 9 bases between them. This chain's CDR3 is CSVHGREQFF. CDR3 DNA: TGCAGCGTTCACGGCAGGGAGCAGTTCTTC.

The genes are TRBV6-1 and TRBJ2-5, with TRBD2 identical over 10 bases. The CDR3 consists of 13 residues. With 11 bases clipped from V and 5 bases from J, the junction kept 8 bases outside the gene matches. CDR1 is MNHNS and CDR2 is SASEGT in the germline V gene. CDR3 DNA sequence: TGTGCCGGCGAGCGGGGGGGGTTTGAGACCCAGTACTTC. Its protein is CAGERGGFETQYF.

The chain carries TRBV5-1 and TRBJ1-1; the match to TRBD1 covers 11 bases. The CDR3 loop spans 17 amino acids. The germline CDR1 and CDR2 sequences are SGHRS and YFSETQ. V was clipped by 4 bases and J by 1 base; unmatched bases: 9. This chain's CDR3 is CASSGSGTGGWNTEAFF. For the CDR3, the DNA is TGCGCCAGCAGCGGATCCGGGACAGGGGGATGGAACACTGAAGCTTTCTTT. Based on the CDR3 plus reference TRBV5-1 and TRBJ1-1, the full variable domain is KAGVTQTPRYLIKTRGQQVTLSCSPISGHRSVSWYQQTPGQGLQFLFEYFSETQRNKGNFPGRFSGRQFSNSRSEMNVSTLELGDSALYLCASSGSGTGGWNTEAFFGQGTRLTVV.

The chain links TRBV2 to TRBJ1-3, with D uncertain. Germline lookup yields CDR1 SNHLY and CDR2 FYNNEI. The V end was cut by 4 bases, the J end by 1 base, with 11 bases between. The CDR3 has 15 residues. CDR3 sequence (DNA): TGTGCCAGCAGTGGCGAGGCGTTATCTGGAAACACCATATATTTT. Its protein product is CASSGEALSGNTIYF.

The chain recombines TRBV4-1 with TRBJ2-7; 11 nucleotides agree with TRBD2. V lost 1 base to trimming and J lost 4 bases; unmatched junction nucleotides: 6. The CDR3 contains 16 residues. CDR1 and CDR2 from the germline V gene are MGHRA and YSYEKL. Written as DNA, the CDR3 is TGCGCCAGCAGCCAAGTAGCGGGGGGGCCTAATTACGAGCAGTACTTC. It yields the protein CASSQVAGGPNYEQYF.

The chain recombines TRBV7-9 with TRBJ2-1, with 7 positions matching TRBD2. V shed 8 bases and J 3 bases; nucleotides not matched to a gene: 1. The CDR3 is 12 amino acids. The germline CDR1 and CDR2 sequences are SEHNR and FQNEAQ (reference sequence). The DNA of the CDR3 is TGTGCCAGCGAGCGGGGCTACAATGAGCAGTTCTTC. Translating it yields CASERGYNEQFF.

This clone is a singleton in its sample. Here the CDR3 DNA reads TGTGCCTGGAGTGGGAATGGACAGGCGAATTCACCCCTCCACTTT. Its translation: CAWSGNGQANSPLHF. V usage is TRBV30 and J usage is TRBJ1-6; the match to TRBD1 covers 7 bases. Germline CDR1 reads GTSNPN; CDR2 reads SVGIG (reference sequence). This CDR3 is 15 amino acids long. V shed 1 base, J shed 7 bases, and the junction held 7 bases outside the gene matches. Filled out from reference TRBV30 and TRBJ1-6, the complete variable domain reads SQTIHQWPATLVQPVGSPLSLECTVEGTSNPNLYWYRQAAGRGLQLLFYSVGIGQISSEVPQNLSASRPQDRQFILSSKKLLLSDSGFYLCAWSGNGQANSPLHFGNGTRLTVT.

CDR3 sequence: CASSSRGLGNTEAFF. Here the CDR3 DNA reads TGCGCCAGCAGCAGCAGGGGGCTGGGGAACACTGAAGCTTTCTTT. This chain joins TRBV5-1 and TRBJ1-1; 8 positions match TRBD1. The CDR3 is made up of 15 amino acids. Trimming at V came to 4 bases and at J to 1 base, leaving 6 bases not matched to a gene. From germline, CDR1 is SGHRS and CDR2 YFSETQ.

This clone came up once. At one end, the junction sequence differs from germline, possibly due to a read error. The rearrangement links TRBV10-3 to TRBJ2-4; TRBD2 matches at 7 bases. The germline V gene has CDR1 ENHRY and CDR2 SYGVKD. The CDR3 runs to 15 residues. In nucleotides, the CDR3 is TGTGCCATCAGTGAGTCCACAGCGGGAAAAAACAGTCAGTACTTC. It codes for CAISESTAGKNSQYF.

The CDR3 DNA reads TGTGCCAGCAGCCCGCAAAAGGCGGGCAATGAGCAGTTCTTC. Protein sequence: CASSPQKAGNEQFF. The chain uses TRBV4-2 and TRBJ2-1; D might be TRBD2 (5 bases). V was trimmed by 4 bases and J by 6 bases, leaving 13 bases between them. In germline, CDR1 is LGHNA, CDR2 YNFKEQ. The CDR3 has 14 residues.

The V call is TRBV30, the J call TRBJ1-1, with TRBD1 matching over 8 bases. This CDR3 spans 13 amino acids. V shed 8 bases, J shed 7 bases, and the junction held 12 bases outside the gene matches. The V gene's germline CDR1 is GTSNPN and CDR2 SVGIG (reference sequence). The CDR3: CAHQDRDYIEAFF. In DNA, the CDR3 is TGTGCCCACCAGGACAGGGACTACATTGAAGCTTTCTTT.

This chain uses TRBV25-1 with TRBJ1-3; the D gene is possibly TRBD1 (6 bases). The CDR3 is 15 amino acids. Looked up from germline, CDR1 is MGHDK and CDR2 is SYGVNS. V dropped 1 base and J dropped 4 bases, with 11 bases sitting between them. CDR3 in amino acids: CASSEWGGAGNTIYF. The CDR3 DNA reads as TGTGCCAGCAGTGAATGGGGGGGGGCAGGAAACACCATATATTTT.

CDR3 protein: CASSPERGYGGYTF. In nucleotides, the CDR3 is TGCGCCAGCAGCCCAGAAAGAGGGTATGGAGGCTACACCTTC. The rearrangement uses TRBV4-1 and TRBJ1-2; unclear D gene. V lost 4 bases to trimming and J lost 8 bases, with 17 bases between them. In germline, CDR1 is MGHRA, CDR2 YSYEKL. The CDR3 has 14 residues.

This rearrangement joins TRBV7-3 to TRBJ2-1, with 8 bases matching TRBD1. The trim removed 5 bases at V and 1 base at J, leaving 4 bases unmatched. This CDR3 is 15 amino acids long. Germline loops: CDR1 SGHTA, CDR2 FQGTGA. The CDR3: CASSPRQGSYNEQFF. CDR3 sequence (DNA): TGTGCCAGCAGCCCCCGACAGGGGTCCTACAATGAGCAGTTCTTC.

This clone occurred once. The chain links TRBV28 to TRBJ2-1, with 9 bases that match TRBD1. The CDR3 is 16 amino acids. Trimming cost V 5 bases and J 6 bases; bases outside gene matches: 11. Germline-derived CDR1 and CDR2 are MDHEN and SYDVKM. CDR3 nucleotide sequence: TGTGCCAGCAGTACGCCGGGACAGGGCAGTACCAATGAGCAGTTCTTC. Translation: CASSTPGQGSTNEQFF.

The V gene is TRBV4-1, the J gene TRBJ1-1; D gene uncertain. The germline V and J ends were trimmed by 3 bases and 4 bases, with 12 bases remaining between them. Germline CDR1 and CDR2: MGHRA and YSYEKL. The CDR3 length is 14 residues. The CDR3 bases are TGCGCCAGCAGCCAGTTAGGAGGGCCCACTGAAGCTTTCTTT. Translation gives CASSQLGGPTEAFF.

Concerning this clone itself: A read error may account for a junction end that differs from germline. Here the CDR3 DNA reads TGTGCCAGCAGTGACAGGGTCACCTATGGCTACATCTTC. Protein sequence: CASSDRVTYGYIF. This chain links TRBV25-1 with TRBJ1-2; TRBD1 might be the D (5 bases). Germline-derived CDR1 and CDR2 are MGHDK and SYGVNS. This CDR3 has 13 residues.

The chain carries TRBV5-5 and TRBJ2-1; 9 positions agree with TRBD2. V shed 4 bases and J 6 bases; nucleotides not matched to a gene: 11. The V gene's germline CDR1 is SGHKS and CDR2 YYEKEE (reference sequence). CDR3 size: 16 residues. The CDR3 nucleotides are TGTGCCAGCAGCAGGGAACTTACTAGCGGGCCCAATGAGCAGTTCTTC. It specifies CASSRELTSGPNEQFF.

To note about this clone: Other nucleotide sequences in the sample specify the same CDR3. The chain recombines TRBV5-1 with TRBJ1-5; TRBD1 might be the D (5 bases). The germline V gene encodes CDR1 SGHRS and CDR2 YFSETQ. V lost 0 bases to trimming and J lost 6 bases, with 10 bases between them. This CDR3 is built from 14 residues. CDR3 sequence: CASSLGQGSQPQHF. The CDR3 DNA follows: TGCGCCAGCAGCTTGGGGCAGGGTTCTCAGCCCCAGCATTTT.

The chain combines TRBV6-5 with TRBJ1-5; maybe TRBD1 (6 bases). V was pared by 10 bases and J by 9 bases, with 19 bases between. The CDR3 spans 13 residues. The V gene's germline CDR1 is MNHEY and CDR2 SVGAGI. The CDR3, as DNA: TGTGCCATAGCGGGACACCGGCTTCGGCCCCAGCATTTT. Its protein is CAIAGHRLRPQHF.

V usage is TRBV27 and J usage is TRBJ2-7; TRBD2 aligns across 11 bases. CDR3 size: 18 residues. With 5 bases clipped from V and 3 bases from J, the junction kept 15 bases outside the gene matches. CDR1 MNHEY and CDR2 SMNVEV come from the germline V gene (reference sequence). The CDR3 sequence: CASSQSTSGSTLSYEQYF. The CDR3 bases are TGTGCCAGCAGTCAATCCACTAGCGGGAGCACTCTTAGCTACGAGCAGTACTTC.

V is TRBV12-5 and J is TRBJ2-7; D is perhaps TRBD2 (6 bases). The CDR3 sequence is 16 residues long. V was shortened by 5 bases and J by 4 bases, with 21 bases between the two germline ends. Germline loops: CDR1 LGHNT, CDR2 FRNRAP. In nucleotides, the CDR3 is TGTGCTAGTGGTCCTGGGGGGACTTTTAATAAGTACGAGCAGTACTTC. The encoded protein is CASGPGGTFNKYEQYF.

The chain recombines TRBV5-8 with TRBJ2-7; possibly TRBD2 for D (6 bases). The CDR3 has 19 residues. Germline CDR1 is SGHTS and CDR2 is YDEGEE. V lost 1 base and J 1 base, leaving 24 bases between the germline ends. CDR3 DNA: TGTGCCAGCAGCTTGTCCCTCCCGGAGGGCGGTGTAAGGTCCTACGAGCAGTACTTC. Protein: CASSLSLPEGGVRSYEQYF.